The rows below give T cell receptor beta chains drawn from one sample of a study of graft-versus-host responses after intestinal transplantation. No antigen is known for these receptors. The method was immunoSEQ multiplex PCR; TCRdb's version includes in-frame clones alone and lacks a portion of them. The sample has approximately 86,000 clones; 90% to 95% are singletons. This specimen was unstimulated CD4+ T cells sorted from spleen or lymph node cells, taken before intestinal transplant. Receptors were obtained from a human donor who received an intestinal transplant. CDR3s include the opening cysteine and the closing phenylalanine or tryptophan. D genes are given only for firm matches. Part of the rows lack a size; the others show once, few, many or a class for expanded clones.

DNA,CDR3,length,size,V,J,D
TGTGCCAGCAGCACTTACGCTAGCGGGAGCTCCTACGAGCAGTACTTC,CASSTYASGSSYEQYF,16,.,TRBV7-2,TRBJ2-7,TRBD2
TGTGCCAGCAGCTCGGGACTAGCGGGATCCTACGAGCAGTACTTC,CASSSGLAGSYEQYF,15,.,TRBV7-2,TRBJ2-7,TRBD2
TGTGCCAGTAGTTCCCAACAGGGGATCATGAACACTGAAGCTTTCTTT,CASSSQQGIMNTEAFF,16,.,TRBV19,TRBJ1-1,TRBD1
TGCGCCAGCAGCTCCCAACAGGGGGCCTCCTACGAGCAGTACTTC,CASSSQQGASYEQYF,15,.,TRBV5-1,TRBJ2-7,TRBD1
TGTGCCAGCTCAGCAACGGGGGGGCCGGTCAATGAGCAGTTCTTC,CASSATGGPVNEQFF,15,.,TRBV18,TRBJ2-1,TRBD2
TGTGCCAGCAGACCCGGACTAGCGGGGGGGCCGGAGACCCAGTACTTC,CASRPGLAGGPETQYF,16,.,TRBV6-6,TRBJ2-5,TRBD2
TGCAGTGCTAGTAGGGGGGAAAAACTGTTTTTT,CSASRGEKLFF,11,once,TRBV20-1,TRBJ1-4,.
TGTGCCAGCAGTGTTGTAAGGGGGACAAACCAGCCCCAGCATTTT,CASSVVRGTNQPQHF,15,.,TRBV2,TRBJ1-5,.
TGCGCCAGCAGCCATGACGGGACTAGCGGGGGAATGGGTTCCTACAATGAGCAGTTCTTC,CASSHDGTSGGMGSYNEQFF,20,.,TRBV4-1,TRBJ2-1,TRBD2
TGTGCCAGCAGGGACAGGGACTATGGCTACACCTTC,CASRDRDYGYTF,12,.,TRBV6-1,TRBJ1-2,TRBD1
TGCGCCAGCAGTCAAACCGGGACAGGGGCCTACGAGCAGTACTTC,CASSQTGTGAYEQYF,15,once,TRBV23-1,TRBJ2-7,TRBD1
TGTGCCAGCAGCTCAGGGGGTTCACCCCTCCACTTT,CASSSGGSPLHF,12,.,TRBV5-4,TRBJ1-6,TRBD1
TGTGCCAGCAGCAATCTAGCTCTGAGTCTATATGAGCAGTTCTTC,CASSNLALSLYEQFF,15,.,TRBV7-9,TRBJ2-1,.
TGCGCCAGCAGCTTCACCGGGACAGGGGTTAGAGGGACTGAAGCTTTCTTT,CASSFTGTGVRGTEAFF,17,.,TRBV5-1,TRBJ1-1,TRBD1
TGTGCCAGCAGCTTAGCGCTTGGGTGGGCGGAGACCCAGTACTTC,CASSLALGWAETQYF,15,.,TRBV7-2,TRBJ2-5,.
TGTGCCAGCAGTTTAGGGGGCCAGAATCAGCCCCAGCATTTT,CASSLGGQNQPQHF,14,once,TRBV7-2,TRBJ1-5,TRBD1
TGCGCCAGCAGCCGAGAAGCCCCCTCCTACGAGCAGTACTTC,CASSREAPSYEQYF,14,.,TRBV4-3,TRBJ2-7,.
TGTGCCTGGAGTCGGTACAGCGGGGACCTACAAGAGACCCAGTACTTC,CAWSRYSGDLQETQYF,16,.,TRBV30,TRBJ2-5,TRBD2
TGCGCCAGCAGCTACCAGGGCATAAACACTGAAGCTTTCTTT,CASSYQGINTEAFF,14,.,TRBV5-1,TRBJ1-1,.
TGTGCCAGCAACCCGCTTGGGGGGTCGGACTATGGCTACACCTTC,CASNPLGGSDYGYTF,15,.,TRBV25-1,TRBJ1-2,.
TGTGCCACCAGCAAGGGCGGGGGGGAAGAGACCCAGTACTTC,CATSKGGGEETQYF,14,.,TRBV15,TRBJ2-5,TRBD2
TGTGCCAGCGAGATGGCCGGGACAGGGGGAACTGAAGCTTTCTTT,CASEMAGTGGTEAFF,15,.,TRBV2,TRBJ1-1,TRBD1
TGTGCCAGCATCCGCCTAGCGGGGGAAACCTACGAGCAGTACTTC,CASIRLAGETYEQYF,15,.,TRBV11-2,TRBJ2-7,TRBD2
TGTGCCAGCAGCTTTCAGGGCGCATATGGCTACACCTTC,CASSFQGAYGYTF,13,.,TRBV27,TRBJ1-2,.
TGTGCCAGTAGTATCGACCGTCTAAGTGGGGAGGTCGCCAACGTCCTGACTTTC,CASSIDRLSGEVANVLTF,18,.,TRBV19,TRBJ2-6,.
TGTGCCAGCAGCATGGGGGCAGATCATAGTGGCTACACCTTC,CASSMGADHSGYTF,14,once,TRBV7-9,TRBJ1-2,.
TGCGCCAGCAGCTTGGTCCGTTTTACTAGGACAGATACGCAGTATTTT,CASSLVRFTRTDTQYF,16,.,TRBV5-1,TRBJ2-3,.
TGTGCCAGCAGTCCTACAGGGGGCGCATACTACGAGCAGTACTTC,CASSPTGGAYYEQYF,15,once,TRBV6-5,TRBJ2-7,TRBD1
TGTGCTAGTGTTACTGGACAGGGTAACACTGAAGCTTTCTTT,CASVTGQGNTEAFF,14,.,TRBV12-5,TRBJ1-1,TRBD1
TGCGCCAGCAGCTTGGACCTTATGAGAGGCTACACCTTC,CASSLDLMRGYTF,13,.,TRBV5-1,TRBJ1-2,.
TGTGCCAGTAGGGTACAGGGCCGAGACGGGGAGCTGTTTTTT,CASRVQGRDGELFF,14,.,TRBV19,TRBJ2-2,.
TGTGCCAGTAGTATTGGTCAGGCCTACACTGAAGCTTTCTTT,CASSIGQAYTEAFF,14,once,TRBV19,TRBJ1-1,.
TGTGCCACCTCCGGACAGTACTACGAGCAGTACTTC,CATSGQYYEQYF,12,.,TRBV7-8,TRBJ2-7,.
TGCGCCAGCAGCCAAGGAGGGGGCGAGCAGTACTTC,CASSQGGGEQYF,12,few,TRBV4-3,TRBJ2-7,.
TGTGCCAGCAGAACCGCCAGGGGATTCTACAATGAGCAGTTCTTC,CASRTARGFYNEQFF,15,.,TRBV6-5,TRBJ2-1,.
TGTGCCAGCAAGGGACAGGGAAGAACTGAAGCTTTCTTT,CASKGQGRTEAFF,13,.,TRBV5-4,TRBJ1-1,TRBD1
TGTGCCAGCAGCATACAGGGAGATGGCACAGATACGCAGTATTTT,CASSIQGDGTDTQYF,15,.,TRBV6-5,TRBJ2-3,.
TGTGCCAGTAGTATTCGGCTCGGGACAGGGTTTTACGAGCAGTACTTC,CASSIRLGTGFYEQYF,16,.,TRBV19,TRBJ2-7,TRBD1
TGTGCCAGCAGCTTAGGCTTTTTTGGGGGGGGGCCCAATGAGCAGTTCTTC,CASSLGFFGGGPNEQFF,17,.,TRBV13,TRBJ2-1,.
TGTGCCATCACACGAGCTGGACAGGGGAACCCTCCTGGGATTGACTATGGCTACACCTTC,CAITRAGQGNPPGIDYGYTF,20,.,TRBV10-3,TRBJ1-2,TRBD1
TGTGCCAGCAGCCCTGGACAGGGTAGTTTCCAAGAGACCCAGTACTTC,CASSPGQGSFQETQYF,16,.,TRBV7-2,TRBJ2-5,TRBD1
TGTGCCAGCTCACCGACTGGAGGGGTGGACTATGGCTACACCTTC,CASSPTGGVDYGYTF,15,.,TRBV18,TRBJ1-2,.
TGCGCCAGCAGCCAAGACGACCCGAAGTCTAGGGGGAGCACAGATACGCAGTATTTT,CASSQDDPKSRGSTDTQYF,19,.,TRBV4-3,TRBJ2-3,.
TGTGCCAGCAGCCTCCAAGGGGCACAGGCCAAGGCGGACGAGCAGTACTTC,CASSLQGAQAKADEQYF,17,.,TRBV7-9,TRBJ2-7,.
TGTGCCAGCAGCCCGCGACAATCGGTCGGGAACACTGAAGCTTTCTTT,CASSPRQSVGNTEAFF,16,.,TRBV9,TRBJ1-1,.
TGTGCCACCCGAGGTCCAGCTAACTATGGCTACACCTTC,CATRGPANYGYTF,13,.,TRBV27,TRBJ1-2,.
TGCGCCAGCAGCCAAGAGGAGGCGGGAGAGACCCAGTACTTC,CASSQEEAGETQYF,14,.,TRBV4-1,TRBJ2-5,.
TGCGCCAGCAGCCCCTCCCTTCAGGGGGGTGAAGCTTTCTTT,CASSPSLQGGEAFF,14,few,TRBV4-3,TRBJ1-1,TRBD1
TGTGCCAGCAGCTTGGTCGGGACAGAATACTTCTATGGCTACACCTTC,CASSLVGTEYFYGYTF,16,.,TRBV5-8,TRBJ1-2,TRBD1
TGTGCCAGCAGTCTCACAGGGGTTACTGAAGCTTTCTTT,CASSLTGVTEAFF,13,.,TRBV28,TRBJ1-1,TRBD1
TGTGCCATGGGGACAGTCAATCAGCCCCAGCATTTT,CAMGTVNQPQHF,12,.,TRBV10-3,TRBJ1-5,TRBD1
TGTGCCAGCAGCTTTTCGATTTGGGGGGGCGCCTCCTACGAGCAGTACTTC,CASSFSIWGGASYEQYF,17,.,TRBV5-4,TRBJ2-7,.
TGTGCCAGCAGCATATCCGGGGACACTGAAGCTTTCTTT,CASSISGDTEAFF,13,.,TRBV6-5,TRBJ1-1,.
TGTGCCAGCAGTGGAGCAGGGGGCCGGGATTCACCCCTCCACTTT,CASSGAGGRDSPLHF,15,.,TRBV6-1,TRBJ1-6,TRBD1